One sample yielded the 9 T cell receptor beta chains listed below, sequenced in a study of OX40 agonist ivuxolimab in advanced cancers. Sequenced by immunoSEQ multiplex PCR; TCRdb stores in-frame clones only, minus some. Altogether some 110,000 clones are present, less than 95% being singletons, with the ten largest covering roughly 0.85%. The material sequenced was CD4+ or CD8+ T cells sorted from blood, taken in a trial of the OX40 agonist ivuxolimab. These TCRs come from an adult with an advanced solid tumor such as melanoma, head and neck, liver or kidney cancer.

The table lists this clone with a count of one. The rearrangement joins TRBV28 to TRBJ1-5; the D gene is possibly TRBD1 (5 bases). V lost 6 bases and J 7 bases, leaving 22 bases between the germline ends. Germline V gives CDR1 MDHEN, CDR2 SYDVKM. The CDR3 has 16 residues. The CDR3 nucleotides read TGTGCCAGCAGAGCCCGGGACCCTCCACCGGGGCAGCCCCAGCATTTT. Residues: CASRARDPPPGQPQHF.

The rearrangement joins TRBV21-1 to TRBJ2-5; the DNA was not used to check the table's D call, TRBD1. TRBV21-1 represents a pseudogene. The CDR3 runs to 18 residues. CDR3 region: CASSKEIILAGVSGTQYF. The CDR3, as DNA: TGTGCCAGCAGCAAAGAGATCATTTTGGCAGGGGTGTCCGGGACCCAGTACTTC.

This chain links TRBV5-6 with TRBJ1-4, with a possible D match to TRBD1 (5 bases). The CDR3 runs to 15 residues. The germline CDR1 and CDR2 sequences are SGHDT and YYEEEE. V was clipped by 4 bases and J by 5 bases, with 15 bases between them. The CDR3 spells CASSPTAGLNEKLFF. The CDR3 DNA reads TGTGCCAGCAGCCCGACTGCGGGGCTGAATGAAAAACTGTTTTTT. The full variable domain, its missing parts supplied by reference TRBV5-6 and TRBJ1-4, is DAGVTQSPTHLIKTRGQQVTLRCSPKSGHDTVSWYQQALGQGPQFIFQYYEEEERQRGNFPDRFSGHQFPNYSSELNVNALLLGDSALYLCASSPTAGLNEKLFFGSGTQLSVL.

The chain carries TRBV6-5 and TRBJ2-7, with a tentative D call TRBD2 (6 bases). Germline V gene data show CDR1 as MNHEY and CDR2 as SVGAGI. The CDR3 totals 14 residues. Trimming removed 7 bases from V and 7 bases from J, with 20 bases in between. DNA for the CDR3: TGTGCCAGCACTATCAGGGCCGGGCGGGAAGAGCAGTACTTC. It translates to CASTIRAGREEQYF.

V is TRBV27 and J is TRBJ2-7; 10 bases align to TRBD2. The length of the CDR3 is 16 residues. Germline V gene data show CDR1 as MNHEY and CDR2 as SMNVEV (reference sequence). J was trimmed by 3 bases and V by 2 bases; bases with no gene match: 7. The CDR3 protein is CASSLGAGGLVYEQYF. CDR3 in DNA: TGTGCCAGCAGTTTAGGAGCGGGAGGGCTTGTCTACGAGCAGTACTTC.

The chain carries TRBV5-1 and TRBJ2-1; D uncertain. The germline V and J ends were trimmed by 0 bases and 1 base, with 2 bases remaining between them. CDR1 and CDR2 (germline): SGHRS, YFSETQ. The CDR3 loop spans 13 amino acids. The CDR3, as DNA: TGCGCCAGCAGCTTGGAATCCTACAATGAGCAGTTCTTC. It specifies CASSLESYNEQFF.

The chain employs TRBV27 and TRBJ2-7, with 10 positions matching TRBD2. In germline, CDR1 is MNHEY, CDR2 SMNVEV (reference sequence). This CDR3 is 16 amino acids long. J lost 0 bases, V lost 5 bases, and 7 bases had no gene match. The CDR3 DNA reads as TGTGCCAGCAGTGCCCTATCTAGCGGGAGCTCCTACGAGCAGTACTTC. It encodes CASSALSSGSSYEQYF.

The chain carries TRBV28 and TRBJ2-7; D is unclear. V lost 1 base to trimming and J lost 2 bases, with 6 bases between them. The CDR3 runs to 13 residues. Germline V lookup: CDR1 MDHEN, CDR2 SYDVKM. CDR3 nucleotide sequence: TGTGCCAGCAGTTTATTAGGCCCCTACGAGCAGTACTTC. The encoded protein is CASSLLGPYEQYF. The full variable domain, in which reference TRBV28 and TRBJ2-7 provide the parts outside the CDR3, is DVKVTQSSRYLVKRTGEKVFLECVQDMDHENMFWYRQDPGLGLRLIYFSYDVKMKEKGDIPEGYSVSREKKERFSLILESASTNQTSMYLCASSLLGPYEQYFGPGTRLTVT.

This clone was detected once. J is TRBJ2-3 and V is TRBV29-1, with D possibly TRBD2 on 6 matching bases. This CDR3 region has 15 residues. CDR1 and CDR2 (germline): SQVTM, ANQGSEA. V shed 4 bases and J shed 2 bases, with 16 bases lying between them. The CDR3 nucleotides are TGCAGCGTTGTGGTGGGGACTTCCTACACAGATACGCAGTATTTT. Protein: CSVVVGTSYTDTQYF.